The next 3 T cell receptor beta chains were all read from a single sample in a study of sequential checkpoint blockade in melanoma. Indicated treatment: randomized to nivolumab then ipilimumab (arm A) or the reverse (arm B). Some clones are missing from TCRdb's copy, which holds only in-frame ones; the method was immunoSEQ multiplex PCR. The table records about 6,900 clones, around 82% of them present only once. This specimen consisted of CD8+ T cells sorted from blood (inferred from file names), obtained from a patient given nivolumab and ipilimumab in sequence. The source is a human donor with melanoma.

This chain links TRBV28 with TRBJ2-5; D perhaps matches TRBD2 (5 bases). Trimming pared 2 bases from V and 7 bases from J, leaving 5 bases between. The CDR3 has 11 residues. Germline assignment: CDR1 MDHEN and CDR2 SYDVKM. Written as DNA, the CDR3 is TGTGCCAGCAGTTTAGGAGGGACCCAGTACTTC. This gives the protein CASSLGGTQYF.

This chain joins TRBV7-2 and TRBJ2-7; D is perhaps TRBD2 (5 bases). In germline, CDR1 is SGHTA, CDR2 FQGNSA. The CDR3 totals 13 residues. V shed 5 bases and J shed 1 base, with 9 bases lying between them. As DNA, the CDR3 is TGTGCCAGCAGCCCGTCGGGGTCCTACGAGCAGTACTTC. Translation gives CASSPSGSYEQYF.

This clone was counted a few times. The V and J genes are TRBV28 and TRBJ2-3; 9 positions agree with TRBD2. CDR3 length: 16 amino acids. J was trimmed by 3 bases and V by 3 bases; bases with no gene match: 7. The germline gives CDR1 MDHEN, CDR2 SYDVKM. The DNA of the CDR3 is TGTGCCAGCAGTTTGGGAGCGGGAGGTGGGACAGATACGCAGTATTTT. It is translated as CASSLGAGGGTDTQYF.